This T cell receptor beta chain was sequenced in a study of T cell responses to AZD1222 COVID-19 vaccine. On this clone: Antigen: not known.

CDR3 length equals 13 residues. Germline lookup yields CDR1 SQVTM and CDR2 ANQGSEA. Trimming removed 7 bases at V and 2 bases at J, with 14 bases between. The method was immunoSEQ multiplex PCR; TCRdb's version includes in-frame clones alone and lacks a portion of them. Among approximately 260,000 clones listed, about 92% were seen once. General study results and limits: Seropositive status at baseline applied to only six AZD1222 recipients. Spike was spanned by vaccine-associated CD4 TCRs, with dominance at 160-218 and 743-854. The donors showed a predominance of white British ancestry and of females, with possible underestimation of clonal diversity. Two AZD1222 administrations were followed by greater Spike-specific TCR breadth and depth.

The sequence was obtained from an adult in good health. The chain uses TRBV29-1 and TRBJ1-1; D is perhaps TRBD1 (5 bases). Sequencing was performed on peripheral blood, taken on day 0 of AZD1222 vaccination. The CDR3 DNA sequence: TGCAGCGGCACTCAGGGTTTTAACACTGAAGCTTTCTTT. This translates into CSGTQGFNTEAFF.